This entry lists 26 T cell receptor beta chains sequenced from one sample in a study of regulatory T cells in long-lasting Graves disease. Time point defined: persistent/refractory GD, antithyroid drugs over 5 years with positive TRAb. RNA isolated from PBMCs was used to make the TCR library. Building the TCR beta libraries relied on iRepertoire HTBI primers, and CDR3 regions underwent Arm-PCR. TCRdb reprocessed the multiplex PCR reads via MiXCR and lists one record per CDR3 protein. The sample yields some 300,000 distinct CDR3 sequences, under 25% seen once. Sample: peripheral blood mononuclear cells (PBMCs), taken when the disease was refractory, from a patient treated with antithyroid drugs. Receptors were obtained from a female donor with Graves disease.

CDR3: CATSSGSSGNTIYF. In nucleotides, the CDR3 is TGTGCCACCAGTTCCGGGTCCTCTGGAAACACCATATATTTT. The chain couples TRBV24-1 to TRBJ1-3; the D is unclear. V lost 6 bases to trimming and J lost 0 bases, with 8 bases between them. This CDR3 is 14 amino acids long. Germline values: CDR1 KGHDR, CDR2 SFDVKD.

This clonotype has ten or more counts. The V gene is TRBV28, the J gene TRBJ1-1, with no clear D. The germline CDR1 and CDR2 sequences are MDHEN and SYDVKM. Trimming pared 5 bases from V and 3 bases from J, leaving 13 bases between. The CDR3 contains 14 residues. CDR3 DNA sequence: TGTGCCAGCAGTGAGAGGCGTTGGGACACTGAAGCTTTCTTT. Encoded protein: CASSERRWDTEAFF.

The gene calls are TRBV28 and TRBJ2-7; 7 bases are a match to TRBD1. This CDR3 contains 14 residues. J lost 5 bases, V lost 3 bases, and 7 bases had no gene match. The germline V gene has CDR1 MDHEN and CDR2 SYDVKM. The CDR3: CASSFGDRPHEQYF. Here the CDR3 DNA reads TGTGCCAGCAGTTTCGGGGACAGACCCCACGAGCAGTACTTC.

CDR3 coding DNA: TGTGCCAGCAGCCAAAGGGGACAGGGCTACGAGCAGTACTTC. It yields the protein CASSQRGQGYEQYF. J is TRBJ2-7 and V is TRBV3-1; 9 bases line up with TRBD1. With 2 bases clipped from V and 3 bases from J, the junction kept 2 bases outside the gene matches. The CDR3 is 14 residues long. Germline loops: CDR1 LGHDT, CDR2 YNNKEL (reference sequence).

V is TRBV5-4 and J is TRBJ2-7, with D tentatively TRBD1 (6 bases). The ends were cut back, 4 bases at V and 2 bases at J, with 16 bases in the middle. CDR1 is SGHNT, CDR2 YYREEE, per germline (reference sequence). This CDR3 has 15 amino acids. The CDR3 nucleotides are TGTGCCAGCAGCGCCTCGGGACACCCGCCCTACGAGCAGTACTTC. Its protein product is CASSASGHPPYEQYF.

This clonotype was counted a few times. The chain combines TRBV20-1 with TRBJ2-2; a weak D match, TRBD2 (6 bases). Germline V lookup: CDR1 DFQATT, CDR2 SNEGSKA (reference sequence). This CDR3 is built from 15 residues. The V gene lost 5 bases and the J gene lost 3 bases, with 16 bases spanning the gap. CDR3 DNA sequence: TGCAGTGCTCTAAAATCGGGGGTAGACACCGGGGAGCTGTTTTTT. This codes for CSALKSGVDTGELFF.

This clonotype was seen repeatedly, ten times or more. The chain uses TRBV18 and TRBJ1-4; tentatively, D is TRBD1 (6 bases). CDR1 and CDR2 from the germline V gene are KGHSH and LQKENI. CDR3 size: 15 residues. V was clipped by 0 bases and J by 3 bases, with 8 bases between them. DNA of the CDR3: TGTGCCAGCTCACCACCTCAGGGGCCTAATGAAAAACTGTTTTTT. Translation gives CASSPPQGPNEKLFF. Full variable domain (outside the CDR3, taken from reference TRBV18 and TRBJ1-4): NAGVMQNPRHLVRRRGQEARLRCSPMKGHSHVYWYRQLPEEGLKFMVYLQKENIIDESGMPKERFSAEFPKEGPSILRIQQVVRGDSAAYFCASSPPQGPNEKLFFGSGTQLSVL.

The rearrangement joins TRBV7-2 to TRBJ2-7; 11 positions agree with TRBD2. CDR3 length: 16 amino acids. Per the germline V gene, CDR1 is SGHTA and CDR2 is FQGNSA. V shed 5 bases and J 6 bases; nucleotides not matched to a gene: 12. In nucleotides, the CDR3 is TGTGCCAGCAGCCCCCAGCCCGCCGGACTAGCGGGCGAGCAGTACTTC. Its translation is CASSPQPAGLAGEQYF.

This clonotype was seen repeatedly, ten times or more. The chain combines TRBV12-3 or TRBV12-4 with TRBJ1-5; D is undetermined. The CDR3 is 15 residues long. V was pared by 6 bases and J by 0 bases, with 12 bases between. CDR3 sequence reads: CASRPDGNSNQPQHF. In DNA, the CDR3 is TGTGCCAGCAGACCCGACGGGAATAGCAATCAGCCCCAGCATTTT.

The chain carries TRBV29-1 and TRBJ2-4; 10 positions agree with TRBD2. This CDR3 has 12 amino acids. Looked up from germline, CDR1 is SQVTM and CDR2 is ANQGSEA. Losses at the gene ends were 6 bases for V and 12 bases for J; bases not matched to a gene: 8. CDR3 sequence reads: CSVTSGSSYQYF. For the CDR3, the DNA is TGCAGCGTGACTAGCGGGTCCTCCTATCAGTACTTC.

This chain connects TRBV18 to TRBJ1-3; D not certain. This CDR3 has 15 amino acids. Germline V gene data show CDR1 as KGHSH and CDR2 as LQKENI. With 3 bases removed from V and 0 bases from J, the gap between germline ends came to 9 bases. The CDR3 DNA reads as TGTGCCAGCTCACCCGAGGTGCACTCTGGAAACACCATATATTTT. Protein: CASSPEVHSGNTIYF.

V and J are TRBV9 and TRBJ2-7, with D perhaps TRBD1 (5 bases). Per germline, CDR1 SGDLS and CDR2 YYNGEE. The ends were cut back, 4 bases at V and 3 bases at J, with 20 bases in the middle. The CDR3 is made up of 16 amino acids. CDR3 protein: CASSQENPGLSYEQYF. CDR3 nucleotide sequence: TGTGCCAGCAGCCAAGAAAATCCAGGGTTAAGCTACGAGCAGTACTTC.

This clonotype was seen many times. The CDR3 sequence is CASSPSRTEDQPQHF. DNA for the CDR3: TGTGCCAGCAGTCCCTCCCGGACGGAGGATCAGCCCCAGCATTTT. This chain connects TRBV28 to TRBJ1-5; D gene unclear. The CDR3 sequence is 15 residues long. CDR1 is MDHEN and CDR2 is SYDVKM in the germline V gene. V lost 5 bases and J lost 5, with 16 bases in between.

The chain combines TRBV20-1 with TRBJ2-7; no clear D gene. Trimming left V 1 base short and J 0 bases short, with 13 bases between. Per the germline V gene, CDR1 is DFQATT and CDR2 is SNEGSKA (reference sequence). The CDR3 runs 15 residues. CDR3: CSARVDGLSSYEQYF. In DNA form, the CDR3 reads TGCAGTGCTAGAGTTGACGGGCTGAGCTCCTACGAGCAGTACTTC.

This clonotype occurred a few times. Here the CDR3 DNA reads TGTGCCAGCCGAAGCGATATTAATGAAAAACTGTTTTTT. This gives the protein CASRSDINEKLFF. The rearrangement joins TRBV7-9 to TRBJ1-4; no definite D call. CDR1 and CDR2 (germline): SEHNR, FQNEAQ (reference sequence). V was trimmed by 8 bases and J by 4 bases, leaving 11 bases between them. The CDR3 totals 13 residues.

With respect to this clonotype: A much larger clonotype is one base distant, so this may be a read error. The V gene is TRBV6-2 or TRBV6-3, the J gene TRBJ1-4, with 7 bases identical to TRBD1. The CDR3 totals 15 residues. CDR1 and CDR2 (germline): MNHEY, SVGEGT. Written as DNA, the CDR3 is TGTGCCAGCAGTGAGTACCGGGACAGCCACGAAAAACTGTGTTTT. It is translated as CASSEYRDSHEKLCF.

There are many counts of this clonotype. The chain joins TRBV6-1 to TRBJ1-3; D unclear. The CDR3 totals 12 residues. Trimming pared 1 base from V and 4 bases from J, leaving 2 bases between. From germline, CDR1 is MNHNS and CDR2 SASEGT. In nucleotides, the CDR3 is TGTGCCAGCAGTGAAGTGGGAAACACCATATATTTT. It yields the protein CASSEVGNTIYF.

J is TRBJ2-7 and V is TRBV7-9; the D gene could be TRBD1 or TRBD2 (5 bases each). The germline V gene encodes CDR1 SEHNR and CDR2 FQNEAQ (reference sequence). Trimming removed 7 bases at V and 7 bases at J, with 14 bases between. The CDR3 runs 12 residues. CDR3 nucleotides: TGTGCCAGCAACACCCTTGGGGGAGAGCAGTACTTC. This gives the protein CASNTLGGEQYF. Variable domain in full (rest from reference TRBV7-9 and TRBJ2-7): DTGVSQNPRHKITKRGQNVTFRCDPISEHNRLYWYRQTLGQGPEFLTYFQNEAQLEKSRLLSDRFSAERPKGSFSTLEIQRTEQGDSAMYLCASNTLGGEQYFGPGTRLTVT.

The chain has TRBV30 and TRBJ1-1; perhaps TRBD1 as D (6 bases). V was shortened by 5 bases and J by 11 bases, with 15 bases between the two germline ends. This CDR3 contains 11 residues. CDR1 and CDR2 (germline): GTSNPN, SVGIG (reference sequence). This chain's CDR3 is CAWRGGRGAFF. The CDR3 DNA reads TGTGCCTGGCGGGGGGGGAGGGGGGCTTTCTTT. Full variable domain (outside the CDR3, taken from reference TRBV30 and TRBJ1-1): SQTIHQWPATLVQPVGSPLSLECTVEGTSNPNLYWYRQAAGRGLQLLFYSVGIGQISSEVPQNLSASRPQDRQFILSSKKLLLSDSGFYLCAWRGGRGAFFGQGTRLTVV.

The chain has TRBV5-5 and TRBJ2-1; no clear D. This CDR3 has 15 residues. Trimming stripped 3 bases from V and 6 bases from J, with 16 bases between. Germline CDR1 and CDR2: SGHKS and YYEKEE (reference sequence). CDR3 sequence reads: CASSWSGESGNEQFF. CDR3 DNA sequence: TGTGCCAGCAGCTGGAGTGGGGAAAGTGGCAATGAGCAGTTCTTC. Complete variable domain (other parts from reference TRBV5-5 and TRBJ2-1): DAGVTQSPTHLIKTRGQQVTLRCSPISGHKSVSWYQQVLGQGPQFIFQYYEKEERGRGNFPDRFSARQFPNYSSELNVNALLLGDSALYLCASSWSGESGNEQFFGPGTRLTVL.

This clonotype was found a few times. The CDR3 DNA sequence: TGTGCCAGCTCACCAGGGACAGGGCGGGCGGATGGCTACACCTTC. Translation: CASSPGTGRADGYTF. This rearrangement joins TRBV18 to TRBJ1-2, with TRBD1 identical over 9 bases. The CDR3 has 15 amino acids. Trimming took 2 bases from V and 6 from J; bases not matched to a gene: 7. Germline values: CDR1 KGHSH, CDR2 LQKENI.

This clonotype was detected only a few times. The chain couples TRBV20-1 to TRBJ2-5; D unresolved. There are 13 residues in the CDR3. CDR1 DFQATT and CDR2 SNEGSKA come from the germline V gene (reference sequence). Trimming cost V 3 bases and J 4 bases, with 12 bases left between them. As DNA, the CDR3 is TGCAGTGCTAGGGTGGGGTGGGGAGAGACCCAGTACTTC. Translating it yields CSARVGWGETQYF.

The J gene is TRBJ2-3, the V gene TRBV11-2; D is possibly TRBD2 (6 bases). Trimming pared 0 bases from V and 2 bases from J, leaving 18 bases between. Germline CDR1 is SGHAT and CDR2 is FQNNGV. The CDR3 loop spans 18 amino acids. Here the CDR3 reads CASSLDFDLEGPTDTQYF. The CDR3 DNA reads as TGTGCCAGCAGCTTAGACTTTGATCTGGAGGGCCCCACAGATACGCAGTATTTT.

The J gene is TRBJ2-7, the V gene TRBV27; the D gene is possibly TRBD1 (5 bases). Germline lookup yields CDR1 MNHEY and CDR2 SMNVEV (reference sequence). V was shortened by 0 bases and J by 3 bases, with 15 bases between the two germline ends. The CDR3 runs to 16 residues. The DNA of the CDR3 is TGTGCCAGCAGTTTATCGGGAACTTCGACAGTCTACGAGCAGTACTTC. It translates to CASSLSGTSTVYEQYF.

For this clonotype: Sequence at one end of the junction differs from germline and may be a read error. The chain links TRBV6-5 to TRBJ1-4; D unresolved. The CDR3 extends over 13 amino acids. The germline V gene encodes CDR1 MNHEY and CDR2 SVGAGI. The CDR3 nucleotides read TGTACCAGCAGTTACCGTCAGCAAGAAAAACTGTTTTTT. The encoded protein is CTSSYRQQEKLFF.

V gene TRBV20-1 combines with J gene TRBJ2-7; D is tentatively TRBD1 or TRBD2 (5 bases each). Per the germline V gene, CDR1 is DFQATT and CDR2 is SNEGSKA (reference sequence). Deletions cut 1 base from V and 2 bases from J, with 12 bases between. The CDR3 runs 14 residues. The CDR3 region is CSARGKGRAYEQYF. The DNA of the CDR3 is TGCAGTGCTAGAGGGAAGGGGCGGGCCTACGAGCAGTACTTC.